This is a list of T cell receptor beta chains from one sample in a study of regulatory T cells in long-lasting Graves disease. One entry per CDR3 protein results from TCRdb running MiXCR on the multiplex PCR reads. The repertoire holds about 460,000 distinct CDR3 sequences, with around 15% as singletons. These data also featured in a second study, about T cells in Graves' hyperthyroidism and ophthalmopathy.

The sample in question was peripheral blood mononuclear cells (PBMCs), obtained at new diagnosis, from a patient treated with antithyroid drugs. These receptors came from a woman in her forties or fifties with Graves disease. Each CDR3 is given with its conserved first and last residue. Each record gives: J gene, V gene, CDR3 protein.

TRBJ2-1	TRBV20-1	CSARDPRLAGTYNEQFF
TRBJ2-3	TRBV2	CASSESAGAGAADTQYF
TRBJ2-3	TRBV20-1	CSARVPVDTQYF
TRBJ2-7	TRBV3-1	CASSQDFVRAYEQYF
TRBJ2-1	TRBV27	CASTPGQGAYNEQFF
TRBJ2-1	TRBV6-1	CASSARVWAYNEQFF
TRBJ2-7	TRBV20-1	CSTSGSYEQYF
TRBJ2-2	TRBV5-1	CASSLDGGGAGELFF
TRBJ1-6	TRBV5-4	CASSLQSNSPLHF
TRBJ1-1	TRBV28	CASSFKYGQPMNTEAFF
TRBJ2-7	TRBV6-1	CASSPSGTGSSEQYF
TRBJ2-3	TRBV7-9	CASSPGQVVATQYF
TRBJ1-1	TRBV7-2	CASSLVSSTGETEAFF
TRBJ2-3	TRBV6-2/TRBV6-3	CASSYSEGNTDTQYF
TRBJ1-5	TRBV2	CASSGGNQPQHF
TRBJ2-2	TRBV7-8	CASSHIWGLNTGELFF
TRBJ2-1	TRBV28	CASSLLSSWGEQFF
TRBJ1-5	TRBV7-2	CASSPDRANQPQHF
TRBJ2-5	TRBV27	CASSRGQGQETQYF
TRBJ1-2	TRBV7-9	CASSAGTGGGYTF
TRBJ2-3	TRBV30	CAWSGIAGATDTQYF
TRBJ2-3	TRBV28	CASSFIAAVGSGTDTQYF
TRBJ2-7	TRBV19	CASSKQDAYEQYF
TRBJ1-2	TRBV5-6	CASSLEVGENYGYTF
TRBJ2-1	TRBV28	CASSTQPGSYNEQFF
TRBJ2-5	TRBV3-1	CASSQGQETQYF
TRBJ1-3	TRBV27	CASRTVGQGAGNTIYF